Below are 13 T cell receptor beta chains sequenced from a single sample in a study of monozygotic twins with inflammatory bowel disease. TCRdb reprocessed the 5' RACE reads and reports one entry per CDR3 protein, with no DNA. The sample yields some 450,000 distinct CDR3 sequences, of which the top ten take up 2.4%. Sample: blood. The source of these receptors is a human donor with ulcerative colitis or Crohn's disease, or a healthy co-twin of an affected twin (not recorded which).

The CDR3 here is CASSLLGASTDTQYF. The chain is built from TRBV27 and TRBJ2-3. This CDR3 is 15 amino acids long. Germline-derived CDR1 and CDR2 are MNHEY and SMNVEV (reference sequence).

This chain links TRBV5-1 with TRBJ2-7; absent DNA, TCRdb's TRBD1 call cannot be checked. This CDR3 has 15 residues. Germline V gene data show CDR1 as SGHRS and CDR2 as YFSETQ. This CDR3 reads CASSLKRQGSYEQYF. Full variable domain (remainder filled in from reference TRBV5-1 and TRBJ2-7): KAGVTQTPRYLIKTRGQQVTLSCSPISGHRSVSWYQQTPGQGLQFLFEYFSETQRNKGNFPGRFSGRQFSNSRSEMNVSTLELGDSALYLCASSLKRQGSYEQYFGPGTRLTVT.

The chain carries TRBV5-1 and TRBJ1-2; TCRdb lists TRBD1, though no DNA is available to test this call. The V gene's germline CDR1 is SGHRS and CDR2 YFSETQ. This CDR3 region has 14 residues. The CDR3 here is CASSLAGQLYGYTF.

The chain has TRBV20-1 and TRBJ2-7; checking the TCRdb D call of TRBD1 is not possible without DNA. The CDR3 runs 13 residues. Germline V gene lookup returns CDR1 DFQATT and CDR2 SNEGSKA (reference sequence). CDR3 loop: CSAISDRQGEQYF.

The J gene is TRBJ2-1, the V gene TRBV6-5; TCRdb's D gene call, TRBD1, goes unchecked for lack of DNA. CDR1 is MNHEY and CDR2 is SVGAGI in the germline V gene. The CDR3 has 13 amino acids. CDR3 in amino acids: CASKRQSYNEQFF.

The chain carries TRBV24-1 and TRBJ1-2; lacking DNA, the TRBD1 call made by TCRdb goes unchecked. Germline CDR1 is KGHDR and CDR2 is SFDVKD. This CDR3 contains 14 residues. CDR3 loop: CATSGEQGNYGYTF.

The gene calls are TRBV5-1 and TRBJ2-7. The CDR3 extends over 16 amino acids. Germline V lookup: CDR1 SGHRS, CDR2 YFSETQ. The chain's CDR3 is CASSLGVLLSSYEQYF.

V usage is TRBV20-1 and J usage is TRBJ2-7; the TCRdb call, TRBD1, lacks DNA for checking. Per the germline V gene, CDR1 is DFQATT and CDR2 is SNEGSKA (reference sequence). CDR3 size: 15 residues. CDR3 region: CSALPGGDFSYEQYF.

This chain joins TRBV4-1 and TRBJ2-7; TCRdb returns TRBD1, unconfirmable since there is no DNA. CDR1 and CDR2 (germline): MGHRA, YSYEKL. The CDR3 extends over 16 amino acids. The CDR3 sequence: CASSQEGLTGTYEQYF.

The V call is TRBV6-6, the J call TRBJ1-1; there is no DNA to check the TCRdb D call of TRBD1. Germline CDR1 reads MNHNY; CDR2 reads SVGAGI (reference sequence). CDR3 length equals 13 residues. CDR3 region: CASTKTVGTEAFF.

The chain links TRBV12-3 or TRBV12-4 to TRBJ2-1; TCRdb's D gene call, TRBD1, goes unchecked for lack of DNA. There are 15 residues in the CDR3. The CDR3: CASSLMGLQGGEQFF.

The CDR3 sequence is CASSLIFMGELFF. This rearrangement joins TRBV7-3 to TRBJ2-2. Germline V gene sequence: CDR1 SGHTA, CDR2 FQGTGA. The CDR3 runs 13 residues. Full variable domain (rest looked up from reference TRBV7-3 and TRBJ2-2): GAGVSQTPSNKVTEKGKYVELRCDPISGHTALYWYRQSLGQGPEFLIYFQGTGAADDSGLPNDRFFAVRPEGSVSTLKIQRTERGDSAVYLCASSLIFMGELFFGEGSRLTVL.

J is TRBJ2-5 and V is TRBV25-1; TCRdb picks TRBD2, but there is no DNA to check that call. CDR3 length: 17 amino acids. Germline lookup yields CDR1 MGHDK and CDR2 SYGVNS. This CDR3 is CASSPYASGRAEETQYF. The full variable domain, in which reference TRBV25-1 and TRBJ2-5 provide the parts outside the CDR3, is EADIYQTPRYLVIGTGKKITLECSQTMGHDKMYWYQQDPGMELHLIHYSYGVNSTEKGDLSSESTVSRIRTEHFPLTLESARPSHTSQYLCASSPYASGRAEETQYFGPGTRLLVL.